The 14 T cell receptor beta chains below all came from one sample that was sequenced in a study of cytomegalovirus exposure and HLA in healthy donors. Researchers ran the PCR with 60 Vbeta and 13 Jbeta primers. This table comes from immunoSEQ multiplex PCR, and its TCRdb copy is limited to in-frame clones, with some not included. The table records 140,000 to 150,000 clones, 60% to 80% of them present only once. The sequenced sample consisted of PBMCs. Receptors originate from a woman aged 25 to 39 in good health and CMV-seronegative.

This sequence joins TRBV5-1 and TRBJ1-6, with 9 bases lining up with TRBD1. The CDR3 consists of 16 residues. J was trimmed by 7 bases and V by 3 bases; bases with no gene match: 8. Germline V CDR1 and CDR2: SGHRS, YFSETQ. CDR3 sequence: CASSWDRVRQNSPLHF. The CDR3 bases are TGCGCCAGCAGCTGGGACAGGGTCCGACAAAATTCACCCCTCCACTTT.

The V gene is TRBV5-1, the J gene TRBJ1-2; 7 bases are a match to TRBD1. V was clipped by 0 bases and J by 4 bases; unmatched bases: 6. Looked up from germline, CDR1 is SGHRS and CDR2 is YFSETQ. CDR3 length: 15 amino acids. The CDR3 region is CASSLDRGRRYGYTF. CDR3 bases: TGCGCCAGCAGCTTGGACAGGGGAAGACGCTATGGCTACACCTTC.

The CDR3 spells CASSAGPRHTGELFF. Here the CDR3 DNA reads TGTGCCAGCAGCGCGGGACCGAGACATACCGGGGAGCTGTTTTTT. This chain links TRBV5-6 with TRBJ2-2; perhaps TRBD2 as D (6 bases). The CDR3 length is 15 residues. V lost 4 bases to trimming and J lost 5 bases, with 15 bases between them. The germline gives CDR1 SGHDT, CDR2 YYEEEE.

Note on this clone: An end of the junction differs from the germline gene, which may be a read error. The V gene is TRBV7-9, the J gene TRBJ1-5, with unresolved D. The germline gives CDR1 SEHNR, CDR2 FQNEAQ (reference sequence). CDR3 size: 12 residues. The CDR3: CSSSSGNQPQHF. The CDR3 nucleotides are TGTTCCAGCAGCTCGGGCAATCAGCCCCAGCATTTT.

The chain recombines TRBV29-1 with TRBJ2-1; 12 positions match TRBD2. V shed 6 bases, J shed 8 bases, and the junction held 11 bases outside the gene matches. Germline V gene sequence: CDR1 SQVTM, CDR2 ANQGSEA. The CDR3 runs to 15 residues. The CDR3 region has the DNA TGCAGCGTAGCTTTACTAGCGGGGGGTTTCGATGAGCAGTTCTTC. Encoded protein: CSVALLAGGFDEQFF.

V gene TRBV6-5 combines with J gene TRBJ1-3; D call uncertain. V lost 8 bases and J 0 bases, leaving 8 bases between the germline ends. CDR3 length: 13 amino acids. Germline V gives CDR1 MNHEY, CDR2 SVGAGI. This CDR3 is CASHAGSGNTIYF. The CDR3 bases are TGTGCCAGCCACGCGGGCTCTGGAAACACCATATATTTT.

CDR3 DNA: TGTGCCAGCAGCTTGCCTCAGGGGAGAGGCACTGAAGCTTTCTTT. Translating gives CASSLPQGRGTEAFF. The chain recombines TRBV5-4 with TRBJ1-1; D possibly corresponds to TRBD1 (6 bases). The CDR3 sequence is 15 residues long. The V gene lost 1 base and the J gene lost 4 bases, with 14 bases spanning the gap. Germline V gene sequence: CDR1 SGHNT, CDR2 YYREEE (reference sequence).

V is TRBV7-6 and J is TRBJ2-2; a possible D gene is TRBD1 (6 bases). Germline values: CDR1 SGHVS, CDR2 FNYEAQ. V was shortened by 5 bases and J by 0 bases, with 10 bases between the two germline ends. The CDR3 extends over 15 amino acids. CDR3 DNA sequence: TGTGCCAGCAGCCAACAGGGTACGAACACCGGGGAGCTGTTTTTT. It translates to CASSQQGTNTGELFF.

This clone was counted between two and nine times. CDR3 region: CASSLVGLAGNEQYF. In DNA, the CDR3 is TGTGCCAGCAGCTTGGTTGGACTAGCGGGGAACGAGCAGTACTTC. The V gene is TRBV5-8, the J gene TRBJ2-7; 12 bases line up with TRBD2. Germline V gene data show CDR1 as SGHTS and CDR2 as YDEGEE. CDR3 length: 15 residues. V gave up 0 bases and J gave up 5 bases; unmatched junction bases: 3.

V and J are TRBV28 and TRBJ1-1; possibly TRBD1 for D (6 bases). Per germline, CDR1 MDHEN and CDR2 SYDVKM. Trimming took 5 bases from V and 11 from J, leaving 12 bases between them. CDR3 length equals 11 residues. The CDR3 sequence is CASSPQGKAFF. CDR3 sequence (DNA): TGTGCCAGCAGTCCCCAGGGGAAGGCTTTCTTT.

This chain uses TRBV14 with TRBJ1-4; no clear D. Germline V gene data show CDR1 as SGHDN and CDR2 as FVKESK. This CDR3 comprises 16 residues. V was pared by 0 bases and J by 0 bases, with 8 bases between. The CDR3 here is CASSQDSWATNEKLFF. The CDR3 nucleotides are TGTGCCAGCAGCCAAGATAGCTGGGCAACTAATGAAAAACTGTTTTTT.

CDR3 sequence (DNA): TGTGCCAGCAGCCCCTCCCAGGGGACAGGGCACTACGAGCAGTACTTC. Its translation is CASSPSQGTGHYEQYF. The chain recombines TRBV7-9 with TRBJ2-7; 9 nucleotides match TRBD1. The trim removed 5 bases at V and 3 bases at J, leaving 11 bases unmatched. Germline CDR1 reads SEHNR; CDR2 reads FQNEAQ (reference sequence). The CDR3 is 16 residues long.

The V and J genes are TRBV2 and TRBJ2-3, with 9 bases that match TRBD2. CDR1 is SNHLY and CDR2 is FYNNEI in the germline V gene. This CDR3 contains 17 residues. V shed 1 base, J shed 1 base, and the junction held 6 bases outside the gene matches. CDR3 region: CASSEVRLAGGTDTQYF. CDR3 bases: TGTGCCAGCAGTGAAGTTCGATTAGCGGGGGGCACAGATACGCAGTATTTT. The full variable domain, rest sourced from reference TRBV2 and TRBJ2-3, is EPEVTQTPSHQVTQMGQEVILRCVPISNHLYFYWYRQILGQKVEFLVSFYNNEISEKSEIFDDQFSVERPDGSNFTLKIRSTKLEDSAMYFCASSEVRLAGGTDTQYFGPGTRLTVL.

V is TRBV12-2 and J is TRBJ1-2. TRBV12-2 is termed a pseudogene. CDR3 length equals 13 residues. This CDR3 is CASRLRSLAGYTF. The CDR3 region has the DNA TGTGCAAGTCGCTTAAGGAGTTTGGCGGGCTACACCTTC.